Following are 7 T cell receptor beta chains from one sample sequenced in a study of regulatory T cells. The primer mix had 52 TRBV and 13 TRBJ primers. Using immunoSEQ multiplex PCR, the repertoire was profiled, and TCRdb retains in-frame clones only, with some absent. The sample records approximately 10,000 clones, 84% being singletons. The material sequenced was CD8+ T cells sorted from blood. The source of these receptors is a person under 30 with CD3G deficiency.

V and J are TRBV6-6 and TRBJ2-3, with 7 bases aligning to TRBD1. Germline V lookup: CDR1 MNHNY, CDR2 SVGAGI (reference sequence). CDR3 length equals 14 residues. Unmatched junction bases numbered 0, after V lost 2 bases and J lost 1 base. The CDR3 region is CASSYRGRTDTQYF. The CDR3 bases are TGTGCCAGCAGTTACAGGGGGCGCACAGATACGCAGTATTTT.

This clone was counted only a few times. The rearrangement joins TRBV28 to TRBJ1-2; 7 bases agree with TRBD1. Germline V gene lookup returns CDR1 MDHEN and CDR2 SYDVKM. The V and J ends lost 5 bases and 7 bases, in that order; junction bases with no gene match: 16. The CDR3 runs to 16 residues. The CDR3 sequence is CASSTPNGTANRGYTF. The CDR3 nucleotides are TGTGCCAGCAGTACCCCCAACGGGACAGCTAATCGTGGCTACACCTTC.

The rearrangement joins TRBV11-2 to TRBJ1-1; D gene ambiguous. CDR3 length: 13 amino acids. Trimming stripped 5 bases from V and 0 bases from J, with 7 bases between. Germline CDR1 and CDR2: SGHAT and FQNNGV. CDR3 bases: TGTGCCAGCAGCCAAGTCATGAACACTGAAGCTTTCTTT. It codes for CASSQVMNTEAFF. The complete variable domain, with remaining parts taken from reference TRBV11-2 and TRBJ1-1, reads EAGVAQSPRYKIIEKRQSVAFWCNPISGHATLYWYQQILGQGPKLLIQFQNNGVVDDSQLPKDRFSAERLKGVDSTLKIQPAKLEDSAVYLCASSQVMNTEAFFGQGTRLTVV.

This chain connects TRBV23-1 to TRBJ2-7, with a weak D call TRBD1 (5 bases). TRBV23-1 is an open reading frame whose function is uncertain. V was clipped by 0 bases and J by 3 bases, with 18 bases between them. The CDR3 extends over 17 amino acids. The CDR3 reads CASSQSGIQGFFYEQYF. The CDR3 DNA is TGCGCCAGCAGTCAATCCGGAATTCAGGGTTTTTTCTACGAGCAGTACTTC.

The chain employs TRBV5-1 and TRBJ2-7; D unresolved. Trimming left V 0 bases short and J 2 bases short, with 9 bases between. CDR1 and CDR2 (germline): SGHRS, YFSETQ. The CDR3 contains 14 residues. The CDR3 reads CASSLGPGTYEQYF. For the CDR3, the DNA is TGCGCCAGCAGCTTGGGCCCGGGTACCTACGAGCAGTACTTC.

The chain recombines TRBV19 with TRBJ2-1, with TRBD2 matching 15 bases. Germline assignment: CDR1 LNHDA and CDR2 SQIVND (reference sequence). V trimming: 4 bases; J trimming: 9 bases; junction bases outside the gene matches: 4. The CDR3 is made up of 15 amino acids. The CDR3, as DNA: TGTGCCAGTAGTACTTGGACTAGCGGGAGGGGTGAGCAGTTCTTC. This sequence encodes CASSTWTSGRGEQFF.

The chain is built from TRBV19 and TRBJ1-1; D ambiguous. The CDR3 contains 12 residues. Germline V CDR1 and CDR2: LNHDA, SQIVND (reference sequence). The V and J ends lost 4 bases and 4 bases respectively, with 7 bases between them. CDR3 amino acids: CASSNLGTEAFF. DNA for the CDR3: TGTGCCAGTAGTAATTTGGGCACTGAAGCTTTCTTT.